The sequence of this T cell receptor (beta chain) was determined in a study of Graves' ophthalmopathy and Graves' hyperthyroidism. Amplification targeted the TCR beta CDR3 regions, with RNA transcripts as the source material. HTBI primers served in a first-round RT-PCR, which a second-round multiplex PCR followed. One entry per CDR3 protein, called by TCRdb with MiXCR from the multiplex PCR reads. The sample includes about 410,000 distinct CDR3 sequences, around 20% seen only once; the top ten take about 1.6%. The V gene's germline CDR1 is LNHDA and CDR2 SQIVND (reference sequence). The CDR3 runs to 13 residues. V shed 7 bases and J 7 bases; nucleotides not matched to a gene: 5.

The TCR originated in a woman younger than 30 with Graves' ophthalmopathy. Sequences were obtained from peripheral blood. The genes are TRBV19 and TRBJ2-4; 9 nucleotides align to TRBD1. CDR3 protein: CASTPTGGNIQYF. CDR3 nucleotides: TGTGCCAGTACTCCGACAGGGGGGAACATTCAGTACTTC.